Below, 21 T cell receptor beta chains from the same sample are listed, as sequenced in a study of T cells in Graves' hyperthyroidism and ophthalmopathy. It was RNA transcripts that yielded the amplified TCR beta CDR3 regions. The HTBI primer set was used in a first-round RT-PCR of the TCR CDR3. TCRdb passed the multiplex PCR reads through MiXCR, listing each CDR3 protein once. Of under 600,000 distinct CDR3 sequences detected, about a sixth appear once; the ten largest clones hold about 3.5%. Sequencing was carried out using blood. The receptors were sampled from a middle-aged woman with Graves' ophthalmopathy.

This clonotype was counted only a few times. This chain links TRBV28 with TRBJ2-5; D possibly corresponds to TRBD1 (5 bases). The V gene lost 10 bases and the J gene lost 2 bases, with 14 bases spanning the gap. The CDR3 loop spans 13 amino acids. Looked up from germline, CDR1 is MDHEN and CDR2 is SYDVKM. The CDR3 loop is CATQLGAQETQYF. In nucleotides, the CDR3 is TGTGCCACCCAACTTGGGGCGCAAGAGACCCAGTACTTC.

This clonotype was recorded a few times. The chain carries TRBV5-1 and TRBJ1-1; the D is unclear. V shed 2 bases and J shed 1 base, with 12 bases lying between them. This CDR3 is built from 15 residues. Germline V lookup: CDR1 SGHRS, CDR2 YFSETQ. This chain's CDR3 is CASSFGGNKNTEAFF. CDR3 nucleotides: TGCGCCAGCAGCTTTGGCGGCAATAAGAACACTGAAGCTTTCTTT.

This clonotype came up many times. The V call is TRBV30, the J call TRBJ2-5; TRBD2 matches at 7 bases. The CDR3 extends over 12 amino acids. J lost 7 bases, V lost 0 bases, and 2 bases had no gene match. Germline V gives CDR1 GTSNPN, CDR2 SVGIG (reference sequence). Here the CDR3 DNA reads TGTGCCTGGAGTGTCGGGGGGAGGACCCAGTACTTC. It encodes CAWSVGGRTQYF.

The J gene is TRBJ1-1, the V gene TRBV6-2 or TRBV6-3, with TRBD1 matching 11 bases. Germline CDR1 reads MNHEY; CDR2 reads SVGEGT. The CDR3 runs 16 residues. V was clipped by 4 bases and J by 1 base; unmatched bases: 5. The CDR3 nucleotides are TGTGCCAGCAGTTCTTCCGGACAGGGGGCGAACACTGAAGCTTTCTTT. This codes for CASSSSGQGANTEAFF.

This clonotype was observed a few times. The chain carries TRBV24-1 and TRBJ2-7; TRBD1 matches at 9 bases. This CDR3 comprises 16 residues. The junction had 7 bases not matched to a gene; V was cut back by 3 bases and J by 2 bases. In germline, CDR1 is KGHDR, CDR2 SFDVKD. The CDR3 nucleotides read TGTGCCACCAGTGATGCGACCGGGACAGGGCCCTACGAGCAGTACTTC. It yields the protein CATSDATGTGPYEQYF.

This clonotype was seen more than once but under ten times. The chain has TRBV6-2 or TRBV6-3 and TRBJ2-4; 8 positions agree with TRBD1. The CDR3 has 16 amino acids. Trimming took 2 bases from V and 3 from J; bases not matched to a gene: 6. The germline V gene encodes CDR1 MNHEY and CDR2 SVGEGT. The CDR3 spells CASSYRQGTFKNIQYF. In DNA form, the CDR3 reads TGTGCCAGCAGTTACCGACAGGGGACTTTCAAAAACATTCAGTACTTC.

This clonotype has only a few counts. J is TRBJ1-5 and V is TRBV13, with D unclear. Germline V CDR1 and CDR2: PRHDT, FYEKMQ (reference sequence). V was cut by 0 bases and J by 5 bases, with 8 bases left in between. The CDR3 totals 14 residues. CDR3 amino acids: CASSLGGWDQPQHF. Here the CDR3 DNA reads TGTGCCAGCAGCTTAGGCGGGTGGGATCAGCCCCAGCATTTT.

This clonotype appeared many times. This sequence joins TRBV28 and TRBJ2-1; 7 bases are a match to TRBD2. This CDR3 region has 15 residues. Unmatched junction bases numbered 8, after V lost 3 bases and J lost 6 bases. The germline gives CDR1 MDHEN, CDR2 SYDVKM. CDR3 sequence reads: CASSFPPPGGNEQFF. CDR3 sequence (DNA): TGTGCCAGCAGTTTCCCTCCCCCGGGGGGCAATGAGCAGTTCTTC.

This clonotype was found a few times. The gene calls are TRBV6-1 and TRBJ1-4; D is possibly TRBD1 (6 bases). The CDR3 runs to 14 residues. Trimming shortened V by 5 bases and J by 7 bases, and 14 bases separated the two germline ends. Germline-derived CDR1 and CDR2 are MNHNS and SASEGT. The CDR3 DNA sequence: TGTGCCAGCAGTCACAGGGACGTTGGTGAAAAACTGTTTTTT. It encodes CASSHRDVGEKLFF.

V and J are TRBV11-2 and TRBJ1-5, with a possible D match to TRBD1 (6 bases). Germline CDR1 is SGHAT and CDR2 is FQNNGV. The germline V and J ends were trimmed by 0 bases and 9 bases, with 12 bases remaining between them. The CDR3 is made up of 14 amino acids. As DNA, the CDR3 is TGTGCCAGCAGCTTAGATGGGGGGCGCCGGCCCCAGCATTTT. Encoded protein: CASSLDGGRRPQHF.

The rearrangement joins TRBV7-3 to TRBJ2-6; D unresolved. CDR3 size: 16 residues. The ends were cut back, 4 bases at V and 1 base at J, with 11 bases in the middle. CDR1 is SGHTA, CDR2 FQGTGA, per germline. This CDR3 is CASSSRGGSGANVLTF. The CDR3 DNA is TGTGCCAGCAGCTCCCGAGGTGGGTCTGGGGCCAACGTCCTGACTTTC.

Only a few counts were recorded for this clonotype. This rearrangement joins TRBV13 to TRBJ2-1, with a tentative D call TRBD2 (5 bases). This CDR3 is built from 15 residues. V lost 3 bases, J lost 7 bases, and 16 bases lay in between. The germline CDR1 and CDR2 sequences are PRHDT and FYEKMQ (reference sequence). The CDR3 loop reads CASSFTQFRGNEQFF. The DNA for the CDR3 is TGTGCCAGCAGCTTCACACAGTTTCGGGGAAATGAGCAGTTCTTC.

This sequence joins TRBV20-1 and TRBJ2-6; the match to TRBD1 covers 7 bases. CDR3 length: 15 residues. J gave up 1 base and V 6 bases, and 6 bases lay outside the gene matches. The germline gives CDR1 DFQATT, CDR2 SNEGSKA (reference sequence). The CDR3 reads CSAGQLFSGANVLTF. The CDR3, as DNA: TGCAGTGCGGGACAGTTATTTTCTGGGGCCAACGTCCTGACTTTC.

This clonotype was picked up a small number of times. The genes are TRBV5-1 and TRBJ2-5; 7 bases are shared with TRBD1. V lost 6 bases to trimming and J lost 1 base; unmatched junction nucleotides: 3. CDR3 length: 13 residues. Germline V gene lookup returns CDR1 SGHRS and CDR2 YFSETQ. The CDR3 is CASTGQSQETQYF. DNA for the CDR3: TGCGCCAGCACGGGACAGAGCCAAGAGACCCAGTACTTC.

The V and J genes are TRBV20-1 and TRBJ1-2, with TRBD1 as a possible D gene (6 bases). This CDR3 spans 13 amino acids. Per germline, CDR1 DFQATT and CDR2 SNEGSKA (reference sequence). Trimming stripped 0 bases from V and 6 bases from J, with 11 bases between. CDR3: CSARDPGHDGYTF. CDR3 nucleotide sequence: TGCAGTGCTAGAGATCCGGGACATGATGGCTACACCTTC.

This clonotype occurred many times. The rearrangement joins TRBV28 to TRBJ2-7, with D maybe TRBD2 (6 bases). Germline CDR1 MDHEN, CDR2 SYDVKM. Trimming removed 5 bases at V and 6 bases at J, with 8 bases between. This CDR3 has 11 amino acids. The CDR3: CASSHSGEQYF. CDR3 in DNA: TGTGCCAGCAGTCATAGCGGCGAGCAGTACTTC. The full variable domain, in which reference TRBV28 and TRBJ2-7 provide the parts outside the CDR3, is DVKVTQSSRYLVKRTGEKVFLECVQDMDHENMFWYRQDPGLGLRLIYFSYDVKMKEKGDIPEGYSVSREKKERFSLILESASTNQTSMYLCASSHSGEQYFGPGTRLTVT.

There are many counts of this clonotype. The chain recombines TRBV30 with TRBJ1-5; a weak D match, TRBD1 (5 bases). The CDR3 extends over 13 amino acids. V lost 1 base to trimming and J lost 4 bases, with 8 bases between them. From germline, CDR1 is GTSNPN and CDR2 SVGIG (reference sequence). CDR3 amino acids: CAWSETANQPQHF. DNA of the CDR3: TGTGCCTGGAGTGAGACAGCAAATCAGCCCCAGCATTTT.

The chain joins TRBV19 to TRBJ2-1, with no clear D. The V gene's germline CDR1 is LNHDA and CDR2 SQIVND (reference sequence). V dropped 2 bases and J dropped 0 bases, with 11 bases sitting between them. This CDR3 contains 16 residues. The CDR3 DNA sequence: TGTGCCAGTAGTATAACTATTCGAAGCTCCTACAATGAGCAGTTCTTC. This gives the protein CASSITIRSSYNEQFF.

CDR3 sequence reads: CASSQVVTGGSKNQPQHF. DNA for the CDR3: TGCGCCAGCAGCCAAGTTGTCACAGGGGGTAGTAAGAATCAGCCCCAGCATTTT. The rearrangement uses TRBV4-1 and TRBJ1-5; TRBD1 matches 8 bases. From germline, CDR1 is MGHRA and CDR2 YSYEKL. V shed 1 base and J 4 bases; nucleotides not matched to a gene: 12. This CDR3 is 18 amino acids long.

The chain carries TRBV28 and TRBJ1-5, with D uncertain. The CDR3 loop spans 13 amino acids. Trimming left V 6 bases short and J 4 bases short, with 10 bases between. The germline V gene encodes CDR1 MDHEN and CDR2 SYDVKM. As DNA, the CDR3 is TGTGCCAGCAGCCCTAGGTTAAATCAGCCCCAGCATTTT. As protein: CASSPRLNQPQHF. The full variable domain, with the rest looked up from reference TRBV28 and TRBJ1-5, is DVKVTQSSRYLVKRTGEKVFLECVQDMDHENMFWYRQDPGLGLRLIYFSYDVKMKEKGDIPEGYSVSREKKERFSLILESASTNQTSMYLCASSPRLNQPQHFGDGTRLSIL.

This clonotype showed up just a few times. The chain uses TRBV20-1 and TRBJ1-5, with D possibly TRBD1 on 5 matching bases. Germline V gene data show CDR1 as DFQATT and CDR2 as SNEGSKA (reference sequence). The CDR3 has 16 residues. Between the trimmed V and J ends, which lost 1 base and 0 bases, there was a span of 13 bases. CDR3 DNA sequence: TGCAGTGCTAGAGGTCAAGGGGTTTATAGCAATCAGCCCCAGCATTTT. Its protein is CSARGQGVYSNQPQHF.